This TCR beta chain was identified in a study of cytomegalovirus exposure and HLA in healthy donors. This clone showed up just once. Clones were sequenced by immunoSEQ multiplex PCR, and TCRdb holds only the in-frame ones, with some missing. The table has fewer than 150,000 clones, 70% to 90% seen once. This CDR3 is 12 amino acids long. Germline V CDR1 and CDR2: SQVTM, ANQGSEA. V lost 7 bases to trimming and J lost 4 bases; unmatched junction nucleotides: 6. The sequencing input was PBMCs. The rearrangement joins TRBV29-1 to TRBJ1-1; the match to TRBD1 covers 7 bases. The clonotype originates from a man aged 18 to 30 in good health and CMV-seropositive. The CDR3 sequence: CSAQGSFTEAFF. The CDR3 coding sequence is TGCAGCGCACAGGGGAGTTTCACTGAAGCTTTCTTT. Together with reference TRBV29-1 and TRBJ1-1, the CDR3 gives the full variable domain: SAVISQKPSRDICQRGTSLTIQCQVDSQVTMMFWYRQQPGQSLTLIATANQGSEATYESGFVIDKFPISRPNLTFSTLTVSNMSPEDSSIYLCSAQGSFTEAFFGQGTRLTVV.